This T cell receptor beta chain came from a study of PD-1 blockade in mismatch repair-deficient tumors. Overall study findings and caveats: Rapid post-treatment expansion, then contraction, generally preceding radiologic response, marked tumor-resident clones.

Generated by immunoSEQ multiplex PCR, the TCRdb table keeps only in-frame clones and is missing some. The sample records about 110,000 clones, more than 60% being singletons. Comments on this clone: Its antigen is undetermined.

Germline CDR1 reads ENHRY; CDR2 reads SYGVKD. Germline trimming cut 3 bases from V and 3 bases from J; bases unmatched to any gene: 3. The CDR3 consists of 16 residues. TCRs were sequenced from a few patients responding to pembrolizumab. The rearrangement uses TRBV10-3 and TRBJ2-1; 12 nucleotides agree with TRBD2. The receptor comes from an adult with mismatch repair-deficient cancer. Source: peripheral blood, taken around 60 weeks after starting pembrolizumab. The CDR3 loop is CAISDGTSGFYNEQFF. The CDR3 bases are TGTGCCATCAGTGATGGGACTAGCGGGTTCTACAATGAGCAGTTCTTC.